A selection of T cell receptor beta chains follows, all from one sample in a study of Ad26.COV2.S vaccination and SARS-CoV-2 variants. Some clones are missing from TCRdb's copy, which holds only in-frame ones; the method was immunoSEQ multiplex PCR. The sample yields 400,000 or so clones, about 88% seen once. Specimen: peripheral blood, collected in a trial of Ad26.COV2.S vaccine versus placebo. These receptor sequences come from a person between 18 and 65 years old who received the Ad26.COV2.S COVID-19 vaccine or a placebo. Each CDR3 is given with its conserved first and last residue. A D gene is named only where the DNA matches it firmly.

j_gene,d_gene,v_gene,CDR3aa
TRBJ2-7,-,TRBV7-9,CASSSGQGAREEQYF
TRBJ1-2,-,TRBV11-2,CASSSITNYGYTF
TRBJ1-3,-,TRBV10-1,CASSVWLHSGNTIYF
TRBJ1-5,-,TRBV30,CAWSVTLQPQHF
TRBJ1-1,-,TRBV7-9,CASSLVNSEAFF
TRBJ2-7,TRBD2,TRBV30,CAWQRGRTEQYF
TRBJ1-2,TRBD1,TRBV5-8,CASTTTGIAYGYTF
TRBJ1-2,TRBD1,TRBV6-2/TRBV6-3,CASSYSAGGDYGYTF
TRBJ2-7,TRBD2,TRBV4-1,CASSQLAGHYEQYF
TRBJ2-5,-,TRBV10-3,CAISESTQEGETQYF
TRBJ1-1,-,TRBV7-9,CASSVPRPTPRDTEAFF
TRBJ2-7,-,TRBV12-2,CASRLDGWGPAYEQYF
TRBJ2-7,TRBD1,TRBV5-5,CASGQGLEQYF
TRBJ2-3,-,TRBV12-3/TRBV12-4,CASSRGATDTQYF
TRBJ2-1,-,TRBV19,CASRARGYDNEQFF
TRBJ1-3,-,TRBV19,CASSRGSASGNTIYF
TRBJ1-1,-,TRBV19,CASSVNLDTEAFF
TRBJ1-4,TRBD1,TRBV13,CASSLGMGQGSYEKLFF
TRBJ1-2,-,TRBV29-1,CSVGPQGGYTF
TRBJ1-1,-,TRBV30,CAWVLGLEAFF
TRBJ2-1,TRBD1,TRBV6-5,CASSYLPGQGPDEQFF
TRBJ2-3,-,TRBV20-1,CSASVASSTDTQYF
TRBJ1-6,-,TRBV2,CASARGANSPLHF
TRBJ1-4,-,TRBV3-1/TRBV3-2,CASSQRTDNEKLFF
TRBJ1-5,TRBD1,TRBV3-1/TRBV3-2,CASSQAGQGGQPQHF
TRBJ2-7,TRBD2,TRBV7-2,CASSLVAGGHEQYF
TRBJ2-5,TRBD2,TRBV7-9,CASSRGTSGESETQYF
TRBJ2-1,TRBD1,TRBV6-4,CASRLFGQGAGYEQFF
TRBJ1-3,-,TRBV18,CASSPGGEGNTIYF
TRBJ1-1,-,TRBV5-8,CASSLVGYTEAFF
TRBJ1-3,-,TRBV30,CAWSVMGARGNTIYF
TRBJ2-7,-,TRBV11-2,CASSLRVGTRPAQALPHYEQYF
TRBJ2-1,TRBD2,TRBV5-4,CASSGVAGGPNEQFF
TRBJ2-1,TRBD2,TRBV6-5,CASTLGLAGVNEQFF
TRBJ1-1,-,TRBV18,CASSPVFLGNTEAFF
TRBJ1-4,TRBD1,TRBV7-6,CASSLEGQGGEKLFF
TRBJ1-6,-,TRBV5-6,CASSLGTDNSPLHF
TRBJ1-1,-,TRBV3-1/TRBV3-2,CASSQEMGRGTEAFF
TRBJ2-1,-,TRBV5-4,CASSHQGRGLSYNEQFF
TRBJ2-3,-,TRBV9,CASSVAADTQYF